The 4 T cell receptor beta chains reported below all come from one sample, sequenced in a study of blood T cells in healthy people across ages. For the second PCR, which ran for about 7 to 11 cycles, a sample-barcoded 5' primer and a J-beta primer mix were used. One entry per CDR3 protein results from TCRdb running MiXCR on the 5' RACE reads. The repertoire consists of over 700,000 distinct CDR3 sequences, with roughly 25% occurring once and the leading ten covering under 9.5%. This same sample was also part of a study on T cells of mothers and their children.

The sequencing input was blood. The source is a boy between 10 and 17 years old in good health.

The chain links TRBV5-1 to TRBJ1-1; TRBD1 aligns across 7 bases. Germline CDR1 and CDR2: SGHRS and YFSETQ. V shed 4 bases and J 4 bases; nucleotides not matched to a gene: 10. CDR3 length: 15 amino acids. In DNA form, the CDR3 reads TGCGCCAGCAGCGCGACAGGGAGTGGGATCACTGAAGCTTTCTTT. Its protein product is CASSATGSGITEAFF.

The V call is TRBV18, the J call TRBJ2-7, with a possible D match to TRBD1 (6 bases). The CDR3 has 13 amino acids. Trimming left V 3 bases short and J 5 bases short, with 11 bases between. Germline V gene data show CDR1 as KGHSH and CDR2 as LQKENI. Here the CDR3 DNA reads TGTGCCAGCTCACCGATGGACAGCCACGAGCAGTACTTC. This codes for CASSPMDSHEQYF.

The table lists this clonotype with a few counts. This may come from a read error, since a much larger clone is one base off. The chain is built from TRBV14 and TRBJ1-1; D unclear. The germline V gene encodes CDR1 SGHDN and CDR2 FVKESK. The length of the CDR3 is 12 residues. V was cut by 5 bases and J by 1 base, with 5 bases left in between. The CDR3 DNA follows: TGTGCCAGCAGCTCGCAGAACACTGAAGCTTTCTTT. As protein: CASSSQNTEAFF.

This clonotype was seen a handful of times. The CDR3 DNA sequence: TGTGCCAGCGGGGGCCGGGTCACATACGAGCAGTACTTC. Its translation: CASGGRVTYEQYF. The chain joins TRBV6-5 to TRBJ2-7, with D possibly TRBD1 on 6 matching bases. V was pared by 8 bases and J by 4 bases, with 15 bases between. CDR3 size: 13 residues. The germline V gene encodes CDR1 MNHEY and CDR2 SVGAGI.